This T cell receptor (beta chain) emerged from a study of regulatory T cells in long-lasting Graves disease. The TCR beta library used iRepertoire HTBI primers with Arm-PCR amplification of CDR3. One entry per CDR3 protein results from TCRdb running MiXCR on the multiplex PCR reads. Of under 450,000 distinct CDR3 sequences in the sample, 12% were seen once. This clonotype occurred many times. Indicated time point: newly diagnosed GD, antithyroid drugs for less than 3 months. RNA isolated from PBMCs was used to make the TCR library. Germline CDR1 is LNHDA and CDR2 is SQIVND (reference sequence). Trimming stripped 5 bases from V and 5 bases from J, with 18 bases between. This CDR3 has 15 amino acids. The same sample was also studied in work on T cells in Graves' hyperthyroidism and ophthalmopathy.

The receptor comes from a woman aged 18-35 years with Graves disease. Sample: peripheral blood mononuclear cells (PBMCs), taken at new diagnosis, from a patient treated with antithyroid drugs. The rearrangement links TRBV19 to TRBJ1-1; possibly TRBD1 for D (6 bases). CDR3 residues: CASSLTSGTSTEAFF. CDR3 nucleotide sequence: TGTGCCAGTAGTCTCACGTCCGGGACATCTACTGAAGCTTTCTTT.